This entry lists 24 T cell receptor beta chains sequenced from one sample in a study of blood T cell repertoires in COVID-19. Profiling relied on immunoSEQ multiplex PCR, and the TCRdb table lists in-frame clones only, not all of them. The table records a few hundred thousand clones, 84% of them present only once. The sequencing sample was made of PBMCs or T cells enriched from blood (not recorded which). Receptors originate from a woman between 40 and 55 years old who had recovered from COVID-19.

CDR3 nucleotides: TGTGCCAACGCCCCTGGGGCCGGCACTGAAGCTTTCTTT. It yields the protein CANAPGAGTEAFF. The rearrangement uses TRBV28 and TRBJ1-1; the D gene is possibly TRBD1 (5 bases). Per germline, CDR1 MDHEN and CDR2 SYDVKM. This CDR3 region has 13 residues. Trimming took off 10 bases at V and 4 bases at J, with 16 bases between the two ends.

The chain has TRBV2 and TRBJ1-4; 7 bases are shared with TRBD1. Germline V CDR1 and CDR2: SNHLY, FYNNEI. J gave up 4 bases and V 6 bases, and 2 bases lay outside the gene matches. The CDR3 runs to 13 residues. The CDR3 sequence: CASSWDSNEKLFF. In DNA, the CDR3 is TGTGCCAGCAGCTGGGACAGTAATGAAAAACTGTTTTTT.

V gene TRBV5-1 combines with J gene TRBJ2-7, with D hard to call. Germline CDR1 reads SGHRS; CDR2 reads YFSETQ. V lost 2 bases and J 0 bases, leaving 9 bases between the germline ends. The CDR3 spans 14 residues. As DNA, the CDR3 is TGCGCCAGCAGCTTCAGACTGAACTCCTACGAGCAGTACTTC. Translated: CASSFRLNSYEQYF. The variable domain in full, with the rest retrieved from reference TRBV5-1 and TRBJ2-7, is KAGVTQTPRYLIKTRGQQVTLSCSPISGHRSVSWYQQTPGQGLQFLFEYFSETQRNKGNFPGRFSGRQFSNSRSEMNVSTLELGDSALYLCASSFRLNSYEQYFGPGTRLTVT.

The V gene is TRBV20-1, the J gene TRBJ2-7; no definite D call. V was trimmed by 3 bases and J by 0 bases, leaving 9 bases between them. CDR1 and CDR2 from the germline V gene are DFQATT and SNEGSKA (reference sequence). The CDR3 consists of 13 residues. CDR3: CSASFMSSYEQYF. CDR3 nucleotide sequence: TGCAGTGCTAGTTTCATGAGCTCCTACGAGCAGTACTTC.

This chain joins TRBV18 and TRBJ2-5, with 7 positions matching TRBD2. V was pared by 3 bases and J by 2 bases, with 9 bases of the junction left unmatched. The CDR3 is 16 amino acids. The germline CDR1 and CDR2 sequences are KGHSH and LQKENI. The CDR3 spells CASSPASGRSQETQYF. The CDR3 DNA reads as TGTGCCAGCTCACCGGCTAGCGGAAGATCTCAAGAGACCCAGTACTTC.

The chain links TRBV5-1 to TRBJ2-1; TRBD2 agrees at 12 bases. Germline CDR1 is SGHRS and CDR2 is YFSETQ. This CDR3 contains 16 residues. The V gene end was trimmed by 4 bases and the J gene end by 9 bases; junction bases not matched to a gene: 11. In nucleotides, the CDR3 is TGCGCCAGCAGCCTATCTGAGACTAGCGGGAGTGGTGAGCAGTTCTTC. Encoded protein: CASSLSETSGSGEQFF.

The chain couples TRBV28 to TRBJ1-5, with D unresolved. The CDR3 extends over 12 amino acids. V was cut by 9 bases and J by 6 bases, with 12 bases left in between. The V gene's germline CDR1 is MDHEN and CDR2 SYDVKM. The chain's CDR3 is CASLSGLQPQHF. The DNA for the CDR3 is TGTGCCAGTTTGTCTGGGCTTCAGCCCCAGCATTTT.

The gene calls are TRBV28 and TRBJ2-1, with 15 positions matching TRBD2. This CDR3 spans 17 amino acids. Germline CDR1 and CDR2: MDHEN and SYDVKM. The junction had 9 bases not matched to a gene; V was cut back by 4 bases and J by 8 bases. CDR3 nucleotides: TGTGCCAGCAGTTCCGGACTAGCGGGAGGGCAATTCGATGAGCAGTTCTTC. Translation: CASSSGLAGGQFDEQFF.

CDR3 nucleotides: TGTGCCAGCAGCGATAGGATCCCCGGGACAACCTCAGCTGAAGCTTTCTTT. This codes for CASSDRIPGTTSAEAFF. The V gene is TRBV9, the J gene TRBJ1-1; D possibly corresponds to TRBD1 (6 bases). CDR1 and CDR2 from the germline V gene are SGDLS and YYNGEE. CDR3 length equals 17 residues. V dropped 3 bases and J dropped 6 bases, with 24 bases sitting between them.

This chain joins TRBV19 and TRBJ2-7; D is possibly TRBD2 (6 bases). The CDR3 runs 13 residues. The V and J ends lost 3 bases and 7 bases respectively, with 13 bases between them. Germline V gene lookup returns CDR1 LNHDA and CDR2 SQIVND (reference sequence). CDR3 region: CASSILVGGEQYF. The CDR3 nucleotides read TGTGCCAGTAGTATCCTCGTCGGGGGAGAGCAGTACTTC. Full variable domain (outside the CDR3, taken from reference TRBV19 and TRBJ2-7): DGGITQSPKYLFRKEGQNVTLSCEQNLNHDAMYWYRQDPGQGLRLIYYSQIVNDFQKGDIAEGYSVSREKKESFPLTVTSAQKNPTAFYLCASSILVGGEQYFGPGTRLTVT.

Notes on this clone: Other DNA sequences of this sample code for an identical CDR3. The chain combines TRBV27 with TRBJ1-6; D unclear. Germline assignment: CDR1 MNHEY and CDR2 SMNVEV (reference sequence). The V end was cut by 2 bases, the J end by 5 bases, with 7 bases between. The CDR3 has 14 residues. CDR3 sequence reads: CASSLGAHNSPLHF. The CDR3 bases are TGTGCCAGCAGTTTAGGAGCCCATAATTCACCCCTCCACTTT.

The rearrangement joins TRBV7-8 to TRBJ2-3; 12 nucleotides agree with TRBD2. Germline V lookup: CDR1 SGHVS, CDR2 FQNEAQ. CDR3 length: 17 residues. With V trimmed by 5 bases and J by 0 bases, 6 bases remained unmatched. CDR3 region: CASSLGTSGLSTDTQYF. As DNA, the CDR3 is TGTGCCAGCAGCCTGGGGACTAGCGGGCTTAGCACAGATACGCAGTATTTT.

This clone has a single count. The CDR3 region has the DNA TGTGCCACCAAAGCCGGGACTACAGGCTATGGCTACACCTTC. This translates into CATKAGTTGYGYTF. The rearrangement joins TRBV2 to TRBJ1-2; a weak D match, TRBD1 (5 bases). The V and J ends lost 10 bases and 4 bases respectively, with 19 bases between them. Germline lookup yields CDR1 SNHLY and CDR2 FYNNEI. The CDR3 has 14 residues.

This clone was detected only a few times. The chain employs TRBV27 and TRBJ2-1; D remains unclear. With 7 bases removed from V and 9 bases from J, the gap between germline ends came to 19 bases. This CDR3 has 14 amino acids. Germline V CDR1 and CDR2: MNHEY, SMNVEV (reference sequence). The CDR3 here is CASTQRPDNGEQFF. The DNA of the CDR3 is TGTGCCAGCACGCAAAGACCCGACAACGGTGAGCAGTTCTTC.

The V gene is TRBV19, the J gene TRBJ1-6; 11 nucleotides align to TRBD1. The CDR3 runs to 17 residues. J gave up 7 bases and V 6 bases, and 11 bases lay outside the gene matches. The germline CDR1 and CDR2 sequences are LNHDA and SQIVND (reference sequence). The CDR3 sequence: CASRRRGQGAGNSPLHF. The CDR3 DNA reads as TGTGCCAGTAGGAGGCGTGGACAGGGGGCTGGGAATTCACCCCTCCACTTT. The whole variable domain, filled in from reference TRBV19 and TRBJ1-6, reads DGGITQSPKYLFRKEGQNVTLSCEQNLNHDAMYWYRQDPGQGLRLIYYSQIVNDFQKGDIAEGYSVSREKKESFPLTVTSAQKNPTAFYLCASRRRGQGAGNSPLHFGNGTRLTVT.

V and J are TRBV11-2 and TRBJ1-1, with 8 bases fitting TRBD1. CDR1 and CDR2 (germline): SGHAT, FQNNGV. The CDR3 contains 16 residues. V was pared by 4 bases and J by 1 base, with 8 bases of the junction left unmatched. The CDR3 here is CASSSRTGRWNTEAFF. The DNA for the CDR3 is TGTGCCAGCAGCTCCAGGACAGGGCGTTGGAACACTGAAGCTTTCTTT.

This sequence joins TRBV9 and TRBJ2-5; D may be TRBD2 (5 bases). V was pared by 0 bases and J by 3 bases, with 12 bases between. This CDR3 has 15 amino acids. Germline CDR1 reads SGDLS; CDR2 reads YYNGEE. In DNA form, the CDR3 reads TGTGCCAGCAGCGTAGAAGGCTCGGGGAAAGAGACCCAGTACTTC. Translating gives CASSVEGSGKETQYF.

The CDR3 bases are TGTGCCAGCAGTCCCGGGACAGGGGGTAATGAGCAGTTCTTC. Residues: CASSPGTGGNEQFF. The chain couples TRBV28 to TRBJ2-1, with TRBD1 matching over 11 bases. Germline V lookup: CDR1 MDHEN, CDR2 SYDVKM. V dropped 5 bases and J dropped 7; count of bases not matched to a gene: 4. The CDR3 is 14 residues long.

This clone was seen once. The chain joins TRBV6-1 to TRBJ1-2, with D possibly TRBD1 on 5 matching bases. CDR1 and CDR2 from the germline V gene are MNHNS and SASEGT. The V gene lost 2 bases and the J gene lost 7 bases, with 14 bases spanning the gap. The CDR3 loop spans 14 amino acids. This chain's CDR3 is CASSERQLRRGYTF. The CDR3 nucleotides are TGTGCCAGCAGTGAACGACAGTTAAGACGTGGCTACACCTTC.

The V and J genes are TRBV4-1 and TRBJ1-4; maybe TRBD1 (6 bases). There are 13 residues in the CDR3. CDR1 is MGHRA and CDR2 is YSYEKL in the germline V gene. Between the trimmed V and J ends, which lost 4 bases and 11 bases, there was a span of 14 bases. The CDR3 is CASSLTGMEKLFF. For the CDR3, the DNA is TGCGCCAGCAGCCTTACAGGGATGGAGAAACTGTTTTTT.

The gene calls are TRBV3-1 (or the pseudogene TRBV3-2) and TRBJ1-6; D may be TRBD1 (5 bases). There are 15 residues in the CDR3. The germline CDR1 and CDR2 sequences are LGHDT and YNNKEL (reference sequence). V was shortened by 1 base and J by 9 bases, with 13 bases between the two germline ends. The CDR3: CASSQGQGGSSPLHF. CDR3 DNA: TGTGCCAGCAGCCAAGGGCAGGGCGGGAGTTCACCCCTCCACTTT.

The CDR3 is CASSLAGTNTGELFF. The CDR3 DNA reads as TGTGCCAGCAGCCTCGCGGGAACGAACACCGGGGAGCTGTTTTTT. This rearrangement joins TRBV7-2 to TRBJ2-2, with D possibly being TRBD2 (6 bases). This CDR3 is built from 15 residues. Trimming left V 5 bases short and J 0 bases short, with 10 bases between. The germline gives CDR1 SGHTA, CDR2 FQGNSA.

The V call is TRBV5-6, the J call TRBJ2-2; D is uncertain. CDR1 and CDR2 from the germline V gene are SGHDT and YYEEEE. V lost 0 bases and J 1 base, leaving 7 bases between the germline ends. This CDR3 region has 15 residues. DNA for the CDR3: TGTGCCAGCAGCTTGGAGCCCCTGAACACCGGGGAGCTGTTTTTT. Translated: CASSLEPLNTGELFF.

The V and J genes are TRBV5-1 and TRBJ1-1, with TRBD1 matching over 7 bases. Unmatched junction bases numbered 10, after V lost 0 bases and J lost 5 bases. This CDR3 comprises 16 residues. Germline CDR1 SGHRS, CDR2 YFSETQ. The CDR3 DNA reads TGCGCCAGCAGCTTGGGAAGGGGGCGAGGAAGGACTGAAGCTTTCTTT. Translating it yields CASSLGRGRGRTEAFF.